Following are 2 T cell receptor beta chains from one sample sequenced in a study of shared clonotypes between healthy human individuals. The data were produced by immunoSEQ multiplex PCR, yet TCRdb's version contains in-frame clones alone and is incomplete. The sample lists approximately 1,500,000 clones, roughly 95% occurring once. Sequencing was carried out using naive CD4+ T cells sorted from blood. The subset: CD45RA+ positively selected. The receptor source for this set is a man aged 25-40 years in good health.

The chain joins TRBV13 to TRBJ2-7; 8 nucleotides match TRBD2. This CDR3 contains 16 residues. The V segment lost 5 bases and the J segment 2 bases; nucleotides outside the gene matches: 11. Germline assignment: CDR1 PRHDT and CDR2 FYEKMQ (reference sequence). The CDR3 DNA reads TGTGCCAGCAGCCGACGATCAGCGGGAGAGGCCTACGAGCAGTACTTC. This gives the protein CASSRRSAGEAYEQYF.

As DNA, the CDR3 is TGTGCCAGCTCAGTCACAGGGTATCCGTCGGGGCGCCGTTACGAGCAGTACTTC. This gives the protein CASSVTGYPSGRRYEQYF. J is TRBJ2-7 and V is TRBV18; a weak D match, TRBD1 (6 bases). The CDR3 is made up of 18 amino acids. With 5 bases removed from V and 4 bases from J, the gap between germline ends came to 27 bases. Germline CDR1 KGHSH, CDR2 LQKENI.